Shown below are 12 T cell receptor beta chains from a single sample sequenced in a study of early T cells in non-severe SARS-CoV-2 infection. TCRdb processed the 5' RACE reads anew with MiXCR; each CDR3 protein has one entry. The table lists 100,000 to 120,000 distinct CDR3 sequences, roughly an eighth of them singletons. The sample here was whole blood, taken at baseline. The receptors originated from an adult who was a healthcare worker with PCR-confirmed SARS-CoV-2 infection or an uninfected control (not recorded which).

The chain links TRBV5-1 to TRBJ1-1; D is ambiguous. The CDR3 is 15 residues long. V lost 0 bases and J 4 bases, leaving 13 bases between the germline ends. CDR1 and CDR2 (germline): SGHRS, YFSETQ. In DNA form, the CDR3 reads TGCGCCAGCAGCTTGGCCCGAGGCACGAGCACTGAAGCTTTCTTT. Encoded protein: CASSLARGTSTEAFF.

This clonotype turned up a few times. This chain links TRBV19 with TRBJ2-2; possible D gene TRBD1, 6 bases. Germline V gene data show CDR1 as LNHDA and CDR2 as SQIVND (reference sequence). V lost 7 bases and J lost 6, with 21 bases in between. This CDR3 region has 16 residues. The CDR3 protein is CASTESGARISGELFF. The CDR3 DNA follows: TGTGCCAGTACCGAGTCAGGGGCCAGAATCTCCGGGGAGCTGTTTTTT.

Here the CDR3 DNA reads TGCAGTGCTAGAGATTTAAGGGGGGCAGTTGATGGCTACACCTTC. It is translated as CSARDLRGAVDGYTF. V is TRBV20-1 and J is TRBJ1-2; a possible D gene is TRBD1 (6 bases). Trimming removed 0 bases at V and 6 bases at J, with 17 bases between. Germline CDR1 DFQATT, CDR2 SNEGSKA (reference sequence). The CDR3 spans 15 residues.

The V and J genes are TRBV2 and TRBJ1-1; D not resolved. This CDR3 is built from 12 residues. Germline V gene data show CDR1 as SNHLY and CDR2 as FYNNEI. V was shortened by 7 bases and J by 3 bases, with 9 bases between the two germline ends. Here the CDR3 reads CASKRLDTEAFF. CDR3 DNA: TGTGCCAGCAAGAGGTTGGACACTGAAGCTTTCTTT.

A few counts support this clonotype. The chain carries TRBV3-1 and TRBJ1-1; D is ambiguous. V lost 1 base and J 0 bases, leaving 15 bases between the germline ends. CDR3 length: 17 residues. Germline CDR1 is LGHDT and CDR2 is YNNKEL (reference sequence). The CDR3, as DNA: TGTGCCAGCAGCCAAGGTGAAGTTTCCTACGTGAACACTGAAGCTTTCTTT. It codes for CASSQGEVSYVNTEAFF.

There are many counts of this clonotype. The J gene is TRBJ1-3, the V gene TRBV3-1; 8 bases map to TRBD1. Germline loops: CDR1 LGHDT, CDR2 YNNKEL (reference sequence). V lost 2 bases and J lost 9; bases outside the gene matches: 6. The CDR3 has 14 amino acids. CDR3: CASSQRGTGGTIYF. The CDR3 nucleotides read TGTGCCAGCAGCCAAAGAGGGACAGGCGGCACCATATATTTT.

V usage is TRBV9 and J usage is TRBJ2-7; D remains ambiguous. This CDR3 has 14 residues. With 0 bases removed from V and 2 bases from J, the gap between germline ends came to 9 bases. CDR1 and CDR2 from the germline V gene are SGDLS and YYNGEE. The CDR3 loop is CASSVGPATYEQYF. The CDR3, as DNA: TGTGCCAGCAGCGTAGGGCCGGCTACCTACGAGCAGTACTTC.

This clonotype was picked up many times. The V gene is TRBV29-1, the J gene TRBJ2-7; a possible D gene is TRBD2 (6 bases). This CDR3 contains 13 residues. The V gene's germline CDR1 is SQVTM and CDR2 ANQGSEA. V was clipped by 1 base and J by 5 bases, with 12 bases between them. CDR3 amino acids: CSVEGYSGDEQYF. The CDR3, as DNA: TGCAGCGTTGAAGGCTATTCGGGGGACGAGCAGTACTTC.

This clonotype showed up many times. V and J are TRBV6-5 and TRBJ1-2; unclear D gene. Germline V CDR1 and CDR2: MNHEY, SVGAGI. V was trimmed by 2 bases and J by 4 bases, leaving 11 bases between them. The CDR3 covers 14 residues. The CDR3 DNA reads as TGTGCCAGCAGTTACGGGCCCTGGCGCTATGGCTACACCTTC. Encoded protein: CASSYGPWRYGYTF.

This clonotype was found a few times. One end of the junction does not line up with germline, which may come from a read error. This chain links TRBV10-2 with TRBJ1-1; 7 bases match TRBD1. There are 12 residues in the CDR3. Germline V lookup: CDR1 WSHSY, CDR2 SAAADI. The CDR3 sequence: CASTGQSTKAFF. CDR3 DNA sequence: TGCGCAAGCACGGGACAGTCAACTAAAGCTTTCTTT.

This clonotype was observed at least ten times. This rearrangement joins TRBV6-6 to TRBJ1-6; no firm D call. The CDR3 covers 15 residues. V was shortened by 2 bases and J by 4 bases, with 9 bases between the two germline ends. Germline V CDR1 and CDR2: MNHNY, SVGAGI (reference sequence). The CDR3 sequence is CASSYPTTYNSPLHF. CDR3 nucleotides: TGTGCCAGCAGTTACCCTACGACGTATAATTCACCCCTCCACTTT.

V is TRBV6-1 and J is TRBJ2-7; D may be TRBD1 (5 bases). The length of the CDR3 is 13 residues. V lost 4 bases, J lost 2 bases, and 9 bases lay in between. Germline V gene data show CDR1 as MNHNS and CDR2 as SASEGT. The chain's CDR3 is CASSGGRAYEQYF. The DNA for the CDR3 is TGTGCCAGCAGTGGGGGCAGGGCCTACGAGCAGTACTTC.